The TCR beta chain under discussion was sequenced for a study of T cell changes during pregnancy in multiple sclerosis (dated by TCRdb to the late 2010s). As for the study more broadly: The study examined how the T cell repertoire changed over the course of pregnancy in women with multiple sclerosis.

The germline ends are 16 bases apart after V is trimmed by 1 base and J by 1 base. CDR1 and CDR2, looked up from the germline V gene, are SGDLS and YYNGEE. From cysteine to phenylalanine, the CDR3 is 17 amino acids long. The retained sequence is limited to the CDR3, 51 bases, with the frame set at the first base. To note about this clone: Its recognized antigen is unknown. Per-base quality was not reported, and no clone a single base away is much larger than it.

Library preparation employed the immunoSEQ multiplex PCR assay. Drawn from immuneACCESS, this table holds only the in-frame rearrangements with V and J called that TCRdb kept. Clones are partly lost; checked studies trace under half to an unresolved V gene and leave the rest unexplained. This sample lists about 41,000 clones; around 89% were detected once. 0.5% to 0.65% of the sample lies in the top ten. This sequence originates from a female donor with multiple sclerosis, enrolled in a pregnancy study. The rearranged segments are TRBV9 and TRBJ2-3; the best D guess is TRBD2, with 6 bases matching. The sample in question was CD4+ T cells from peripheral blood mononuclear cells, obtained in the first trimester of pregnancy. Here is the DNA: TGTGCCAGCAGCGTACGTATCCCGGGACTCGGCACAGATACGCAGTATTTT. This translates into CASSVRIPGLGTDTQYF.